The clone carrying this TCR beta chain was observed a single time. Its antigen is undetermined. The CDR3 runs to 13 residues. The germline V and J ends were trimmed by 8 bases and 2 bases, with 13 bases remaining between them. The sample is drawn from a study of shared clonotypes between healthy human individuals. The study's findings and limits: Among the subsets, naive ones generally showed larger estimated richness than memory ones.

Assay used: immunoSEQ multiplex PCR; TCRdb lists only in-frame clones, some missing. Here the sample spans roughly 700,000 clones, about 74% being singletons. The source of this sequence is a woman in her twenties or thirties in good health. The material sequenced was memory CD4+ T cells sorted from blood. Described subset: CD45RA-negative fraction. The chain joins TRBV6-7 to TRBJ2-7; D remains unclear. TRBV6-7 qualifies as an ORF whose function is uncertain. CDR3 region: CASGLEKTYEQYF. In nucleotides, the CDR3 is TGTGCCAGCGGGCTCGAGAAAACCTACGAGCAGTACTTC.